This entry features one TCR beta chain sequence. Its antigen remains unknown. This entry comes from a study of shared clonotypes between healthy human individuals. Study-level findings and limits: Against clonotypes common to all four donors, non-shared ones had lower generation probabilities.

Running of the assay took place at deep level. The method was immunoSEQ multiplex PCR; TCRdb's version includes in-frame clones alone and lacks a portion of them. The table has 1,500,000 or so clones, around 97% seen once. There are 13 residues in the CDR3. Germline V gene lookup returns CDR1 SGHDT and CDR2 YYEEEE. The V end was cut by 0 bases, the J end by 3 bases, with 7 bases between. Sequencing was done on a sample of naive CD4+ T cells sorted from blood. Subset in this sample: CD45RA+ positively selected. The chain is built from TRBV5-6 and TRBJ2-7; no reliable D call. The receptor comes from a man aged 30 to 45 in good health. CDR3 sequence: CASSLVKGYEQYF. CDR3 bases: TGTGCCAGCAGCTTGGTTAAAGGCTACGAGCAGTACTTC.